Given below is one T cell receptor beta chain in context. It has no known antigen specificity. Base qualities are not recorded, but no much larger clone differs from it by a single base. After removal of 5 bases from V and 4 bases from J, the junction retains 10 bases not matched to a gene. The CDR3, cysteine through phenylalanine, is 15 amino acids long. Just CDR3 DNA is preserved here, 45 bases in frame from base 1. CDR1 and CDR2 are drawn from the germline V gene: SGHRS, YFSETQ. Libraries were made using 5' RACE. Sequencing took place on an Illumina HiSeq 2500. A second PCR of roughly 7 to 12 cycles was run with a J-beta primer mix and a sample-barcoded 5' primer. A unique molecular identifier was introduced onto each TCR beta cDNA molecule by a template-switch 5' adaptor carrying 12 random nucleotides. Each sample yielded at least 3 million CDR3-containing paired-end reads. First-strand cDNA was synthesized from all RNA with the Mint cDNA synthesis kit, primed by a TRBC-specific oligonucleotide. Following uracil-DNA glycosylase treatment, a first 18-cycle PCR with universal primers M1SS and BC2_uni_R was performed on all cDNA. The paper's data handling went like this. For normalization, 1 million high-quality reads were randomly selected from each sample, with every read carrying a distinct molecular identifier. Instead of being binned into consensus sequences, reads that shared molecular identifiers were thrown out. MiTCR, with a Q25 quality threshold and the strictest error-elimination algorithm, was used for CDR3 identification, clonotype clustering and error correction. A nonparametric unseen species model with Euler transformation was used to estimate lower-bound total TCR beta diversity. The public sequencing data were trimmed at Q25 with fastp and processed into clonotypes with MiXCR by TCRdb, which kept only in-frame beta chains. Each entry is one CDR3 protein sequence, shown with its most common DNA and genes. These V and J calls originate from TCRdb's pipeline instead of the authors' own analysis. This sample lists approximately 1.5 million distinct CDR3 sequences; around 35% were detected once. The ten largest make up about 11% of the sample.

This record belongs to a study of blood T cells in healthy people across ages (dated by TCRdb to the mid-2010s). Context from the whole study: In model experiments, template switching captured roughly one uniquely barcoded TCR beta cDNA molecule for every two T cells. Donors of different ages were randomly distributed across sequencing lanes to avoid experimental bias. The study measured age-related changes in TCR beta repertoire diversity using deep sequencing normalized with unique cDNA molecular identifiers. The donors were split into four age groups: young (average about 16 years), middle-aged (39), aged (62) and long-lived (approximately 80). Two additional independent replicas of 1 million unique cDNA reads from the same blood draw were analyzed for two donors (one aged 18 to 30 and one aged 80 or older).

Paper-wide results and their limitations: The CMV infection status of donors was not known, potentially confounding age-related changes in expanded clonotypes. As age increased, observed TCR beta diversity per million T cells dropped in a roughly linear way, and a significant reduction was already evident by age 40. Estimates of total diversity based on one million sequenced T cells were regarded as lower bounds and as underestimates. Conclusive comparison of naive and antigen-experienced compartments was prevented by the profiling of bulk unsorted PBMCs. There was a strong correlation between observed TCR beta diversity and the percentage of naive T cells measured by flow cytometry. Compared with the aged group, the long-lived group had more naive CD4+ T cells, fewer expanded clones and increased TCR diversity, suggesting age selection.

The donors were roughly 39 Caucasian individuals from Russia, aged 6 to 90 years, who were systemically healthy. Each donor gave around 9 milliliters of peripheral blood, collected into EDTA-treated Vacutainer tubes. Ficoll-Paque density-gradient centrifugation was used to isolate PBMCs, with at least 6.5 million per sample. Trizol reagent was used to extract total RNA from PBMCs, with at least 6 micrograms per sample. Naive CD45RAhigh/CD27high T cell percentages were measured by flow cytometry on a PBMC aliquot from every donor. The rearranged chain carries TRBV5-1 and TRBJ2-5, with 8 central nucleotides matching TRBD2. Sequenced: blood. The TCR sequence derives from a woman aged 25 to 39 in good health. The sequenced DNA is TGCGCCAGCAGGCGGCAAGCGGGGGAGGGAGAGACCCAGTACTTC. It is translated as CASRRQAGEGETQYF.